Listed here is a single TCR beta chain. Its cognate antigen is unknown. In germline, CDR1 is SGHTA, CDR2 FQGNSA. The V and J ends lost 2 bases and 10 bases respectively, with 16 bases between them. This CDR3 comprises 14 residues. This sample is drawn from a study of T cell responses to AZD1222 COVID-19 vaccine. Regarding the study as a whole: Across spike, vaccine-associated CD4 TCRs were found, dominant at 160-218 and 743-854. Recipients of AZD1222 seropositive at baseline numbered only 5 to 7. In a largely white British group with more females than males, clonal diversity was possibly underestimated.

The data were produced by immunoSEQ multiplex PCR, yet TCRdb's version contains in-frame clones alone and is incomplete. This table holds around 150,000 clones, 88% found once. The TCR sequence derives from an adult in good health. This material consisted of peripheral blood, taken on day 0 of MenACWY control vaccination. The chain employs TRBV7-2 and TRBJ2-3; D is perhaps TRBD2 (6 bases). The CDR3 DNA sequence: TGTGCCAGCAGCTTACTCGGGAGCTCCTCATCGCAGTATTTT. Amino acid sequence: CASSLLGSSSSQYF.